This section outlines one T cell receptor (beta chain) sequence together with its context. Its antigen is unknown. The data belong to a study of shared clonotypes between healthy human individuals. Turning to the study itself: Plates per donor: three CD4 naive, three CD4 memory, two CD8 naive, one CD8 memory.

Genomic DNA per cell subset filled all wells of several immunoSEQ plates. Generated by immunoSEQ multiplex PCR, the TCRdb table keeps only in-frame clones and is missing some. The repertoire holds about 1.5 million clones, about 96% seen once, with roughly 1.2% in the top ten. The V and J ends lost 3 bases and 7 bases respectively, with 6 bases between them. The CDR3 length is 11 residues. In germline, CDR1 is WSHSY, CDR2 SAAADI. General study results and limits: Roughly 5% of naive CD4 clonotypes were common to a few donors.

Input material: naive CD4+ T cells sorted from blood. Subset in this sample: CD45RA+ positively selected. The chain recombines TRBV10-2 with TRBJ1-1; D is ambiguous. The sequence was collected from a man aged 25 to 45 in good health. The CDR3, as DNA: TGCGCCAGCAGTGATAGGTATGAAGCTTTCTTT. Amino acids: CASSDRYEAFF.